These T cell receptor beta chains were read from a single sample in a study of T-cell memory formation after mild COVID-19. Via MiXCR, TCRdb re-called the 5' RACE reads, giving one row per CDR3 protein. The sample has 250,000 to 300,000 distinct CDR3 sequences, roughly 15% seen once. The sample comprised PBMCs or a T cell subset sorted from them (not recorded which). Every receptor here comes from a man in his late teens or twenties who had mild COVID-19 (a few samples of this study predate the infection). Cell type and time point are not known. The conserved cysteine and the conserved F or W are not part of the CDR3 here. Each record gives: V gene, clone size, CDR3 protein. For some rows the clone size is stated as once, few or many, or as a class when expanded; others skip it.

TRBV9 NA ASSDGTGNYNEQF
TRBV5-4 NA ASKTEGGETQY
TRBV6-5 few ASSYGTGIPVYT
TRBV7-6 NA ASSPDVTDTQY
TRBV5-1 NA ASLPGTGLMNTEAF
TRBV5-1 NA ASSLQGGGSDTQY
TRBV6-2/TRBV6-3 NA ASSDGTTPIGQQF
TRBV6-2/TRBV6-3 few ASRTGAGELF
TRBV10-2 NA ASRSNNEQF
TRBV4-3 many ASSQEKAGRRY